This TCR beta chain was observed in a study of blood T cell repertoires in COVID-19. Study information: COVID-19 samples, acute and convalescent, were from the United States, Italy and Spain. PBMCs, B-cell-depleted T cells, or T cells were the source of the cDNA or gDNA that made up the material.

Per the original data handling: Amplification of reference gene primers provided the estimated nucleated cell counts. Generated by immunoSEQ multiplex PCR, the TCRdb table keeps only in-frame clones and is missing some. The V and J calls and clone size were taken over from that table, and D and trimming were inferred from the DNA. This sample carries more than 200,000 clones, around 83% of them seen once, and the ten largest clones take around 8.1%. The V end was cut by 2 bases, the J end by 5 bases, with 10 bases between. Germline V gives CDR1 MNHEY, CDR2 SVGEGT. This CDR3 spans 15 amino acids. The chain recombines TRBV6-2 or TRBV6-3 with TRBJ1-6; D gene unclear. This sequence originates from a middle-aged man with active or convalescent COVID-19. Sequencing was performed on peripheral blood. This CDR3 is CASSYIDKNNSPLHF. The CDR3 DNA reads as TGTGCCAGCAGTTACATCGACAAGAATAATTCACCCCTCCACTTT.